The 30 T cell receptor beta chains listed next were all sequenced from one sample in a study of T cells expressing NK-cell markers. Using the 5' RACE reads, TCRdb records one entry per CDR3 protein without DNA. The table counts around 100,000 distinct CDR3 sequences; about a fifth lies in the top ten. Sequencing input: blood T cells: a sorted CD56 or NKG2C T cell subset, CD4+ or CD8+ T cells, or bulk PBMC T cells (not recorded which). The receptors were sampled from a woman aged 18-70 years in good health.

The chain has TRBV11-3 and TRBJ2-7; the TCRdb call, TRBD1, lacks DNA for checking. The CDR3 totals 16 residues. The germline V gene encodes CDR1 SGHNT and CDR2 YENEEA. The CDR3 sequence is CASSLDHRQGFNEQYF.

This chain joins TRBV3-1 and TRBJ2-7; TCRdb reports TRBD1, a call that lacks DNA to check it against. CDR1 is LGHDT, CDR2 YNNKEL, per germline (reference sequence). The CDR3 consists of 15 residues. The CDR3 is CASSQGPSPSYEQYF.

The genes are TRBV11-2 and TRBJ2-5; lacking DNA, the TRBD1 call made by TCRdb goes unchecked. Per germline, CDR1 SGHAT and CDR2 FQNNGV. There are 18 residues in the CDR3. The CDR3 is CASSLPLYPGRIQETQYF.

This sequence joins TRBV6-2 or TRBV6-3 and TRBJ2-1. This CDR3 is built from 12 residues. Looked up from germline, CDR1 is MNHEY and CDR2 is SVGEGT. CDR3 residues: CATNYLGNEQFF.

The chain joins TRBV25-1 to TRBJ2-5; no DNA is available, so the TRBD1 call from TCRdb remains unchecked. Germline V lookup: CDR1 MGHDK, CDR2 SYGVNS. The CDR3 is 14 residues long. The CDR3 region is CASSGGRNQETQYF.

V and J are TRBV7-9 and TRBJ1-1; TCRdb proposes TRBD1, but this gene call is untestable without DNA. Germline assignment: CDR1 SEHNR and CDR2 FQNEAQ (reference sequence). This CDR3 is built from 13 residues. CDR3 sequence reads: CASGREVNTEAFF.

The rearrangement uses TRBV12-3 or TRBV12-4 and TRBJ2-2; the D call of TRBD1 rests on TCRdb alone, since no DNA is present to check it. The CDR3 has 15 residues. The chain's CDR3 is CASSFPQGRTGELFF.

V and J are TRBV19 and TRBJ1-1; TCRdb reports TRBD1, a call that lacks DNA to check it against. Germline V gene lookup returns CDR1 LNHDA and CDR2 SQIVND (reference sequence). The length of the CDR3 is 13 residues. CDR3 protein: CAASLQGYTEAFF.

The rearrangement joins TRBV27 to TRBJ2-1; absent DNA, TCRdb's TRBD2 call cannot be checked. Germline values: CDR1 MNHEY, CDR2 SMNVEV (reference sequence). The CDR3 runs 22 residues. This CDR3 reads CASSLSSDSEGLAGGSYNEQFF.

The gene calls are TRBV29-1 and TRBJ2-1; TCRdb designates TRBD1, a call that cannot be tested without DNA. Germline-derived CDR1 and CDR2 are SQVTM and ANQGSEA. The CDR3 extends over 13 amino acids. CDR3: CSRTGTGGNEQFF.

V usage is TRBV4-3 and J usage is TRBJ2-1. This CDR3 is built from 15 residues. Germline CDR1 LGHNA, CDR2 YSLEER. The CDR3 sequence: CASSQDGEPYNEQFF.

The chain recombines TRBV28 with TRBJ2-7; no DNA is available, so the TRBD1 call from TCRdb remains unchecked. CDR1 is MDHEN and CDR2 is SYDVKM in the germline V gene. The CDR3 has 14 residues. Here the CDR3 reads CASSSGQSNYEQYF.

V gene TRBV29-1 combines with J gene TRBJ2-2; TCRdb designates TRBD2, a call that cannot be tested without DNA. The CDR3 is 12 amino acids. Germline values: CDR1 SQVTM, CDR2 ANQGSEA. The CDR3 region is CTMEGNTGELFF.

The chain employs TRBV13 and TRBJ2-7. Germline V gene lookup returns CDR1 PRHDT and CDR2 FYEKMQ (reference sequence). This CDR3 spans 14 amino acids. This CDR3 reads CASSLVDSRGEQYF.

V is TRBV6-5 and J is TRBJ1-1; TCRdb's assignment of TRBD1 cannot be checked, as there is no DNA. The CDR3 runs to 15 residues. Germline V lookup: CDR1 MNHEY, CDR2 SVGAGI. The CDR3 protein is CASSYGGAVNTEAFF.

J is TRBJ1-1 and V is TRBV12-3 or TRBV12-4. This CDR3 comprises 14 residues. CDR3 sequence reads: CASSPVGLNTEAFF.

The gene calls are TRBV20-1 and TRBJ2-5. Looked up from germline, CDR1 is DFQATT and CDR2 is SNEGSKA (reference sequence). The CDR3 has 14 residues. The CDR3 protein is CSARGYLELETQYF.

The rearrangement links TRBV7-9 to TRBJ2-1; the TCRdb call, TRBD2, lacks DNA for checking. Germline CDR1 and CDR2: SEHNR and FQNEAQ (reference sequence). This CDR3 region has 13 residues. This CDR3 is CASSASGPGEQFF.

The chain carries TRBV4-3 and TRBJ1-1. The germline CDR1 and CDR2 sequences are LGHNA and YSLEER. The CDR3 loop spans 13 amino acids. Here the CDR3 reads CASSQDWGTEAFF.

This chain connects TRBV29-1 to TRBJ2-2; no DNA is available, so the TRBD1 call from TCRdb remains unchecked. CDR1 and CDR2 (germline): SQVTM, ANQGSEA. CDR3 length equals 12 residues. CDR3 residues: CSATGGTGELFF.

The chain carries TRBV29-1 and TRBJ2-1; lacking DNA, the TRBD1 call made by TCRdb goes unchecked. Germline V CDR1 and CDR2: SQVTM, ANQGSEA. The CDR3 covers 13 residues. CDR3 loop: CSVDRTNRNEQFF.

This chain uses TRBV24-1 with TRBJ2-1; the TCRdb D gene call, TRBD1, has no DNA to confirm it. Germline CDR1 and CDR2: KGHDR and SFDVKD. The CDR3 length is 13 residues. CDR3 residues: CATSDLRGGEQFF.

The chain links TRBV24-1 to TRBJ2-7; TCRdb gives TRBD2 as the D gene, but with no DNA this cannot be confirmed. Germline loops: CDR1 KGHDR, CDR2 SFDVKD. This CDR3 has 15 amino acids. CDR3 region: CATSETSGSSYEQYF.

The gene calls are TRBV7-9 and TRBJ2-7; without DNA, the TCRdb call of TRBD1 cannot be checked. The CDR3 sequence is 14 residues long. Germline V gene data show CDR1 as SEHNR and CDR2 as FQNEAQ (reference sequence). Here the CDR3 reads CASSPPGQGYEQYF. The full variable domain, its missing parts supplied by reference TRBV7-9 and TRBJ2-7, is DTGVSQNPRHKITKRGQNVTFRCDPISEHNRLYWYRQTLGQGPEFLTYFQNEAQLEKSRLLSDRFSAERPKGSFSTLEIQRTEQGDSAMYLCASSPPGQGYEQYFGPGTRLTVT.

The CDR3 is CSASVSGPRIEQFF. The rearrangement uses TRBV20-1 and TRBJ2-1; TCRdb's D gene call, TRBD2, goes unchecked for lack of DNA. This CDR3 contains 14 residues. CDR1 is DFQATT, CDR2 SNEGSKA, per germline (reference sequence).

The rearrangement joins TRBV20-1 to TRBJ2-1; the D call from TCRdb, TRBD2, cannot be confirmed without DNA. The CDR3 covers 14 residues. Germline CDR1 is DFQATT and CDR2 is SNEGSKA (reference sequence). The CDR3: CSAPDWLGRNEQFF.

The chain recombines TRBV19 with TRBJ2-2; the TCRdb D gene call, TRBD1, has no DNA to confirm it. CDR1 and CDR2 from the germline V gene are LNHDA and SQIVND (reference sequence). The CDR3 covers 16 residues. The CDR3: CASSIDTRDMFGELFF.

The chain uses TRBV6-6 and TRBJ2-1; checking the TCRdb D call of TRBD1 is not possible without DNA. This CDR3 is 13 amino acids long. Germline loops: CDR1 MNHNY, CDR2 SVGAGI (reference sequence). CDR3 amino acids: CASIQGAVYEQFF.

The chain uses TRBV28 and TRBJ2-1; TCRdb's assignment of TRBD1 cannot be checked, as there is no DNA. This CDR3 has 14 residues. CDR1 and CDR2 from the germline V gene are MDHEN and SYDVKM. This CDR3 reads CASSLLTGYNEQFF.

This chain uses TRBV7-9 with TRBJ1-1. In germline, CDR1 is SEHNR, CDR2 FQNEAQ (reference sequence). The CDR3 sequence is 15 residues long. The CDR3 protein is CASTRAGPPRTEAFF.